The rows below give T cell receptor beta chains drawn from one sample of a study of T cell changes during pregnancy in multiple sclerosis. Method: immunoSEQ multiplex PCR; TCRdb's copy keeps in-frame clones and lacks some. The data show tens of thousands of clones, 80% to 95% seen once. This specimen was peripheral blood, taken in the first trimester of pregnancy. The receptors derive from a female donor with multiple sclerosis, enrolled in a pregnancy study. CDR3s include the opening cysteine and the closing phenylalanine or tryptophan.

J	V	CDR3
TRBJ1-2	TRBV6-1	CASSGAGTGGGSYGYTF
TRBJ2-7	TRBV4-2	CASSQGTSVYEQYF
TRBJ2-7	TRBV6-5	CASSSGQGIPEQYF
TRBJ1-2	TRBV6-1	CASSGSGANYGYTF
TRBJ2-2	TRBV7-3	CASSLTSGGANTGELFF
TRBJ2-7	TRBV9	CASSVGSSGGYEQYF
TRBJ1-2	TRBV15	CATSREEGDGYTF
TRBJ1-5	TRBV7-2	CASSLRQGAQPQHF
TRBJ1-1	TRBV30	CAWRGQGGAEAFF
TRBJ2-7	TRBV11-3	CASSPGLASYEQYF
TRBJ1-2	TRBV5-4	CASSPGGWAGGAYGYTF
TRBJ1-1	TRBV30	CAWMRGLGNTEAFF
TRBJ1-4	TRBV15	CATSKVRSELFF
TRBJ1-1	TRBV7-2	CASSLVRGTEAFF
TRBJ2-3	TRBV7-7	CASSLQGGDTQYF
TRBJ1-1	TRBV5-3	CARSLVRGAFF
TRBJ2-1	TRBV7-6	CASSLVRDRVSTSYNEQFF
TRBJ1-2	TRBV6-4	CASSDRGHGYTF
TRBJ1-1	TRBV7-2	CASRTGTGGYATEAFF
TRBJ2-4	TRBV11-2	CASSLDRDIQYF
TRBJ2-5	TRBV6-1	CASSSLAGAQETQYF
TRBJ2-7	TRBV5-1	CASSLAVLGYEQYF
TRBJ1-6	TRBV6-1	CASSVMRREANSPLHF
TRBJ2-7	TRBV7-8	CASSPSGGAYEQYF
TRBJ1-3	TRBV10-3	CAIRTLNSGNTIYF
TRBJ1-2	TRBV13	CASSPWGGSRGYTF
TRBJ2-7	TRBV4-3	CASSQELRTSGTYEQYF
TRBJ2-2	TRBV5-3	CARSSGHTGELFF
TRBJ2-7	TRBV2	CASSEGPGRGQYF
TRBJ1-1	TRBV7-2	CASSLVTGVNTEAFF
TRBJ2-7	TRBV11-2	CASSLALAGDFYEQYF
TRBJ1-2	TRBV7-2	CASSLGPWGQGAVGYTF
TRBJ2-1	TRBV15	CATSRIAGGRSYNEQFF
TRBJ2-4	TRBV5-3	CARSLGGRGPRNIQYF
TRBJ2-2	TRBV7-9	CASSPTLSGELFF
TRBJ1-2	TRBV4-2	CASSQEEGGTYGYTF
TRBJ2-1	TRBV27	CASSLNAGNNEQFF
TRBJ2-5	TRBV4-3	CASSQDSLANGKTQYF
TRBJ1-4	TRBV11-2	CASSLPSGGTVNEKLFF
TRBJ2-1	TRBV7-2	CASSLRTSGGREQFF
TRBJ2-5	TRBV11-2	CASSSSPGTGRGAQYF
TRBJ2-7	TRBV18	CASSPLLPGTGTYEQYF
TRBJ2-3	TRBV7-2	CASSLLGLAGGRTDTQYF
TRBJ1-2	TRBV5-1	CASSWTPGQGVDGYTF
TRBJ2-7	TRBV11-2	CASSLGPDKKQYF
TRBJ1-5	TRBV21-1	CASSKGGRAGEPQHF
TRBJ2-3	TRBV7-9	CASSFSGTGGADTQYF
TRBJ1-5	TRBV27	CASSPHYTPGQPQHF
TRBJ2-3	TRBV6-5	CASSYDGGPRVYF
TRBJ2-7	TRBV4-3	CASSAGRGDEQYF
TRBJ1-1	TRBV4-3	CASSQTTRILGNTEAFF
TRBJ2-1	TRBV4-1	CASSQGRLAGVYNEQFF
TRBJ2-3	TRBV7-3	CASSSRGAGTDTQYF